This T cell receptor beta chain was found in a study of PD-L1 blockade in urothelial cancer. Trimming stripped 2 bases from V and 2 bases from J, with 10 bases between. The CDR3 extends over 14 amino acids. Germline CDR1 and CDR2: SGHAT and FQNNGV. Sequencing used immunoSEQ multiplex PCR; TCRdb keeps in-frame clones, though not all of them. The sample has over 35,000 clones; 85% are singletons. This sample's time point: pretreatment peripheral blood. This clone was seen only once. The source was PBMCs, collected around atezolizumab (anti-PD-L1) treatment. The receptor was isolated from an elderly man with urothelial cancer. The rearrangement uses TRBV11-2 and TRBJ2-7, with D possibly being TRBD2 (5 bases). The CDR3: CASSLSILAYEQYF. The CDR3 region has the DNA TGTGCCAGCAGCTTAAGTATACTAGCCTACGAGCAGTACTTC.